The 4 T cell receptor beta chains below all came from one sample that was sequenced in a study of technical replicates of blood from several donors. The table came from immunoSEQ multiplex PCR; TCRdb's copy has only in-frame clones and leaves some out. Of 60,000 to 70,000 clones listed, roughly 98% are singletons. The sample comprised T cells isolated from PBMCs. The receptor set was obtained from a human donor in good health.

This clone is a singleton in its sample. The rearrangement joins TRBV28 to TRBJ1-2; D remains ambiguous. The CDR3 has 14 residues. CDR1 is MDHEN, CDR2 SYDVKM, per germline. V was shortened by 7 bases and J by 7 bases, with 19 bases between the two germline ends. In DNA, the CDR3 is TGTGCCAGCATCCCGGCCGGCGGGGTTGGTGGCTACACCTTC. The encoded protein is CASIPAGGVGGYTF.

The CDR3: CASSVAFNQPQHF. The DNA for the CDR3 is TGTGCCAGCAGCGTAGCTTTCAATCAGCCCCAGCATTTT. The chain couples TRBV9 to TRBJ1-5; D is uncertain. The V and J ends lost 0 bases and 3 bases respectively, with 4 bases between them. CDR3 length equals 13 residues. Germline values: CDR1 SGDLS, CDR2 YYNGEE.

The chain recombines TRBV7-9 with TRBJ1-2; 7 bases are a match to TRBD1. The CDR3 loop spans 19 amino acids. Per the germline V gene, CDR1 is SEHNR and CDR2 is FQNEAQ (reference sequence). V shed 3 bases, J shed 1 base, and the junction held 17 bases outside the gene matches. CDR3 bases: TGTGCCAGCAGCTTCCCGCAAAGACAGGGTGGGATCTTTAACTATGGCTACACCTTC. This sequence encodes CASSFPQRQGGIFNYGYTF. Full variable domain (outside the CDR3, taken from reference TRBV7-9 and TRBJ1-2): DTGVSQNPRHKITKRGQNVTFRCDPISEHNRLYWYRQTLGQGPEFLTYFQNEAQLEKSRLLSDRFSAERPKGSFSTLEIQRTEQGDSAMYLCASSFPQRQGGIFNYGYTFGSGTRLTVV.

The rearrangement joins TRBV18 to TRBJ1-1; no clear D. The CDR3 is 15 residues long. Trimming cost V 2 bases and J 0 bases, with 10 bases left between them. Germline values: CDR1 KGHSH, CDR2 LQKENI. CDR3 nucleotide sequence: TGTGCCAGCTCACCAGTCGCAGATTTGAACACTGAAGCTTTCTTT. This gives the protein CASSPVADLNTEAFF.